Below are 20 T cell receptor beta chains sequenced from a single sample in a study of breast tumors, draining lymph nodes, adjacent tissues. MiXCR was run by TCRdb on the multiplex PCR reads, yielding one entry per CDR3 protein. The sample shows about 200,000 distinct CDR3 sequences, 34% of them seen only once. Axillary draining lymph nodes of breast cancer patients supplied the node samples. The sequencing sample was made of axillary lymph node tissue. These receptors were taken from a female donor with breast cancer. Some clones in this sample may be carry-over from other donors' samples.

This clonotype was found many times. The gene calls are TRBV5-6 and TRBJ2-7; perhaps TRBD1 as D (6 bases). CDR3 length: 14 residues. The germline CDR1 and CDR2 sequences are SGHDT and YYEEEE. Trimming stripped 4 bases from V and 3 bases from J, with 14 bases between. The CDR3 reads CASSRGPTGYEQYF. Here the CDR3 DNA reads TGTGCCAGCAGCCGTGGACCGACAGGCTACGAGCAGTACTTC.

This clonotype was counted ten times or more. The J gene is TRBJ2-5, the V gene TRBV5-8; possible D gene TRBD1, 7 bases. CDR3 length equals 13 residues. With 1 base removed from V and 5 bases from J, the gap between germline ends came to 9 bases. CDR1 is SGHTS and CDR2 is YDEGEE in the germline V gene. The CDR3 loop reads CASSLPGGETQYF. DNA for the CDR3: TGTGCCAGCAGCTTGCCAGGGGGGGAGACCCAGTACTTC.

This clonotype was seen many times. CDR3 in DNA: TGTGCCAGCAGCCAAGTAACAGAATCCTACGAGCAGTACTTC. As protein: CASSQVTESYEQYF. The gene calls are TRBV14 and TRBJ2-7; D is uncertain. Looked up from germline, CDR1 is SGHDN and CDR2 is FVKESK. The CDR3 consists of 14 residues. Trimming removed 1 base at V and 1 base at J, with 8 bases between.

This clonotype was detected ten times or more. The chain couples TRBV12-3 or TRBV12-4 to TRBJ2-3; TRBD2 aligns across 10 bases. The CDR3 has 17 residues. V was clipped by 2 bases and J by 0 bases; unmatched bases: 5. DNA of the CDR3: TGTGCCAGCAGTTTAAGACTAGCGGGTGCTAGCACAGATACGCAGTATTTT. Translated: CASSLRLAGASTDTQYF.

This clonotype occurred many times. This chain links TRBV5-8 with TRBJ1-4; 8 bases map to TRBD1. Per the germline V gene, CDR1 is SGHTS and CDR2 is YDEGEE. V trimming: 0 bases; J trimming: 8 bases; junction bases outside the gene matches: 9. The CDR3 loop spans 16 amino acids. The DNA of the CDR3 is TGTGCCAGCAGCTTGGATGGGACAGGAATTTGGGAAAAACTGTTTTTT. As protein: CASSLDGTGIWEKLFF.

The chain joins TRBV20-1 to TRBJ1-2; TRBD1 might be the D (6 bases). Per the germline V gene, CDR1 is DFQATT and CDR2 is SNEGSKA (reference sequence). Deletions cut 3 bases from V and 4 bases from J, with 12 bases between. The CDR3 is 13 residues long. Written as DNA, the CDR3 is TGCAGTGCTAGGGCAGGGGCGGCCTATGGCTACACCTTC. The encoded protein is CSARAGAAYGYTF.

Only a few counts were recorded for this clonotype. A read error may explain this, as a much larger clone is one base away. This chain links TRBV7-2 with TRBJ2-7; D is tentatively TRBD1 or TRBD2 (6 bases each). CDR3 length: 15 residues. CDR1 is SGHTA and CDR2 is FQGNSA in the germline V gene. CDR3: CASGLGGFASYEQYF. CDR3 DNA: TGTGCCAGCGGCTTAGGGGGGTTCGCCTCCTACGAGCAGTACTTC.

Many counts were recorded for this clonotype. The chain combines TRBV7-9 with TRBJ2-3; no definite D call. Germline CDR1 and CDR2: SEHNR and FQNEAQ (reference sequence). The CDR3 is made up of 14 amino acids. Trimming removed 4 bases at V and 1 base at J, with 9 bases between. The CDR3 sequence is CASSWIDGTDTQYF. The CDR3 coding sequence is TGTGCCAGCAGCTGGATCGACGGCACAGATACGCAGTATTTT. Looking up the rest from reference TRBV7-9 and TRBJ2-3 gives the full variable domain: DTGVSQNPRHKITKRGQNVTFRCDPISEHNRLYWYRQTLGQGPEFLTYFQNEAQLEKSRLLSDRFSAERPKGSFSTLEIQRTEQGDSAMYLCASSWIDGTDTQYFGPGTRLTVL.

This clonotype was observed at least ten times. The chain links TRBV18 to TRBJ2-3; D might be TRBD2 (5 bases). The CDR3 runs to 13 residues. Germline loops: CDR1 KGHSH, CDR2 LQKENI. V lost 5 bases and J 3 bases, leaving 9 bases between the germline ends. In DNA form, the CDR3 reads TGTGCCAGCTCAAGCGGCGGGACAGATACGCAGTATTTT. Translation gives CASSSGGTDTQYF.

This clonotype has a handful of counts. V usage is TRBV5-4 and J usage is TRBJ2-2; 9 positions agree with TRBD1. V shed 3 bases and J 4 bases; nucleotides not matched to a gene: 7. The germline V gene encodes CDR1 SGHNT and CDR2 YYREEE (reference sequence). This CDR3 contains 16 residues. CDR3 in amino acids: CASSSPTGGSTGELFF. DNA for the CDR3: TGTGCCAGCAGCTCCCCAACAGGGGGCTCCACCGGGGAGCTGTTTTTT.

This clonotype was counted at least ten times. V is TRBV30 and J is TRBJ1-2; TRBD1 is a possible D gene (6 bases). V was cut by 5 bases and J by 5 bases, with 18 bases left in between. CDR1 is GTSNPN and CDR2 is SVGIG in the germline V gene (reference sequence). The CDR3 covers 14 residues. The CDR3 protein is CAWEYRAAVYGYTF. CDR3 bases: TGTGCCTGGGAATACAGGGCGGCTGTTTATGGCTACACCTTC.

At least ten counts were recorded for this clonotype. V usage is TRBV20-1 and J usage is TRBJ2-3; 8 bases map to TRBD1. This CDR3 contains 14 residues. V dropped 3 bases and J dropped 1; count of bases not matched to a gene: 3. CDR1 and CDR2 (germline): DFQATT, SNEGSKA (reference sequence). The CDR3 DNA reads TGCAGTGCTAGCCCGGGACAGGGCACAGATACGCAGTATTTT. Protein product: CSASPGQGTDTQYF.

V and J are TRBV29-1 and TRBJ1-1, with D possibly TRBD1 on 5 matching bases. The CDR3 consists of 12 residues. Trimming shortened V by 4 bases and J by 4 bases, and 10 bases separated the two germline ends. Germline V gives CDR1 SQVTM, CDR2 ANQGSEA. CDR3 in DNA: TGCAGCGTTGGTCAGGGTGGCACTGAAGCTTTCTTT. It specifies CSVGQGGTEAFF.

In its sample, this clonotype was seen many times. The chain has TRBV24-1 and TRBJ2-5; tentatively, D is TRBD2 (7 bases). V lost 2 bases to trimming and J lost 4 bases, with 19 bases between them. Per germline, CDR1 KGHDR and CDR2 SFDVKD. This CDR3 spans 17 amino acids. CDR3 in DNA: TGTGCCACCAGTGATTGGTGCGGGGGCAGGTTTTTAGAGACCCAGTACTTC. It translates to CATSDWCGGRFLETQYF.

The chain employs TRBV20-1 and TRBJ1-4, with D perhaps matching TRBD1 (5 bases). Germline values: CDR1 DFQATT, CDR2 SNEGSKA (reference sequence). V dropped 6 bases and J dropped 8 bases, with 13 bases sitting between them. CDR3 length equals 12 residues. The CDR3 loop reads CSAMTGEEKLFF. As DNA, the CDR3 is TGCAGTGCCATGACGGGGGAAGAAAAACTGTTTTTT.

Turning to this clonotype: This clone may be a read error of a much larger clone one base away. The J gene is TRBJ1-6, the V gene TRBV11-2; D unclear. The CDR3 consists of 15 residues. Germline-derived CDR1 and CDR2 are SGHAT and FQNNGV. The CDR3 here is CASSLVGLVNPPLHF. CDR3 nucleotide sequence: TGTGCCAGCAGCTTAGTGGGTTTAGTTAATCCACCCCTCCACTTT.

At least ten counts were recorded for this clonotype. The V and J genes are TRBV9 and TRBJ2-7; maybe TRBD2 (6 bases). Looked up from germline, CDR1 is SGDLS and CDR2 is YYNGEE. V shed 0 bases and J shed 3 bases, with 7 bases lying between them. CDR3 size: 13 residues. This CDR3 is CASSVGTNYEQYF. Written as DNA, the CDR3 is TGTGCCAGCAGCGTAGGGACTAACTACGAGCAGTACTTC.

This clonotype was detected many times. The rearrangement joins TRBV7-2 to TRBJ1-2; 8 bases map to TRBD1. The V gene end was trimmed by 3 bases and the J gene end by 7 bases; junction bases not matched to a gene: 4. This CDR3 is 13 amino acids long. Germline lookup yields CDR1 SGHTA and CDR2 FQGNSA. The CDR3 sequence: CASSFGQGAGYTF. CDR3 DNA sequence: TGTGCCAGCAGCTTCGGGCAGGGGGCTGGCTACACCTTC.

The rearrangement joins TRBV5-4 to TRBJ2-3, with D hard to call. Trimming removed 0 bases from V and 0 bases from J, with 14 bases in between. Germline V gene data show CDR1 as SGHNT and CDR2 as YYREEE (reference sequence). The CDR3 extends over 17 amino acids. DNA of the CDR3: TGTGCCAGCAGCTTGGCCGGTAGTAGGCCTAGCACAGATACGCAGTATTTT. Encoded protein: CASSLAGSRPSTDTQYF.

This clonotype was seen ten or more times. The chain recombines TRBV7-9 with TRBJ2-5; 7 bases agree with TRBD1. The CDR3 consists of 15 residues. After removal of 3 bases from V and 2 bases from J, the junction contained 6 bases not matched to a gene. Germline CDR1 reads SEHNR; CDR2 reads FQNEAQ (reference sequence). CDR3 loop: CASSFVSGGQETQYF. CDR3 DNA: TGTGCCAGCAGCTTCGTTTCAGGGGGACAAGAGACCCAGTACTTC.